This T cell receptor (beta chain) was recovered during a study of control samples from healthy donors and cancer patients. About this clone itself: This sample also contains other DNA sequences that code for the same CDR3.

Measured with immunoSEQ multiplex PCR; TCRdb has only the in-frame clones, and not every one. The profile shows more than 150,000 clones, 93% of them singletons. CDR1 is MNHEY and CDR2 is SVGAGI in the germline V gene. The CDR3 has 13 residues. Trimming pared 6 bases from V and 3 bases from J, leaving 12 bases between. This chain connects TRBV6-5 to TRBJ2-7; D unclear. The clonotype comes from a man aged 50-60 years in good health. Material for sequencing was blood. In DNA form, the CDR3 reads TGTGCCAGCAGGGTAGAACGATACTACGAGCAGTACTTC. This codes for CASRVERYYEQYF.